This is a list of T cell receptor beta chains from one sample in a study of blood T cell repertoires in COVID-19. TCRdb keeps only in-frame clones here, not all; method: immunoSEQ multiplex PCR. Here the sample spans some 220,000 clones, around 87% being singletons. Specimen: PBMCs or T cells enriched from blood (not recorded which). These receptors came from a woman between 18 and 30 years old in a cohort exposed to, infected with or recovered from COVID-19 (not recorded which). CDR3s include the opening cysteine and the closing phenylalanine or tryptophan. D genes are given only for firm matches. Clone size, where shown, is once, few, many, or a class for clones that have expanded.

CDR3 DNA,CDR3 protein,V gene,J gene,D gene,clone size
TGTGCCACCCAGGAGGGTCCGGGTCCATTTGGGGATACGCAGTATTTT,CATQEGPGPFGDTQYF,TRBV24-1,TRBJ2-3,-,-
TGCGCCAGCAGCCATGTGGGACAGGCCTTTAGGGCTTTCTTT,CASSHVGQAFRAFF,TRBV4-1,TRBJ1-1,TRBD1,-
TGTGCCAGCAGCGGAGGACAGGGTGCTGGAAACACCATATATTTT,CASSGGQGAGNTIYF,TRBV9,TRBJ1-3,TRBD1,-
TGTGCCAGCAGTGAAGCAGGGGGGACAGGGTCCAAAAACATTCAGTACTTC,CASSEAGGTGSKNIQYF,TRBV6-1,TRBJ2-4,TRBD1,few
TGTGCCAGCAGCTTAGTCGGTTCCTACAATGAGCAGTTCTTC,CASSLVGSYNEQFF,TRBV7-9,TRBJ2-1,-,-
TGCGCCAGCAGCTTGGAAGTGGTGGGACAGGGGGATTTTTTGACTGAAGCTTTCTTT,CASSLEVVGQGDFLTEAFF,TRBV5-1,TRBJ1-1,TRBD1,-
TGCGCCAGCAGCTTGCGGGCTAGCGGGGGGATACGTAACACAGATACGCAGTATTTT,CASSLRASGGIRNTDTQYF,TRBV5-1,TRBJ2-3,TRBD2,-
TGTGCCAGCAGCTTAAAGGGACAGGGGGCAAATACGCAGTATTTT,CASSLKGQGANTQYF,TRBV7-2,TRBJ2-3,TRBD1,-
TGTGCCACCAGTGATTTGGGGCAGGAAGCTTTCTTT,CATSDLGQEAFF,TRBV24-1,TRBJ1-1,-,-
TGTGCCATCGGGATATCGGACAGGAGCACTGAAGCTTTCTTT,CAIGISDRSTEAFF,TRBV10-3,TRBJ1-1,TRBD1,-
TGTGCCTGGAGTAGCGGGAGTAAGGGCGAGCAGTTCTTC,CAWSSGSKGEQFF,TRBV30,TRBJ2-1,TRBD2,-
TGTGCCAGTAGGCCGGGACTCGACTACAATGAGCAGTTCTTC,CASRPGLDYNEQFF,TRBV19,TRBJ2-1,-,-
TGTGCCAGCAGCCAAGCCGGGACATCACCGCAGTACTTC,CASSQAGTSPQYF,TRBV14,TRBJ2-7,-,-
TGTGCCAGCAGCTTAGATTTGGGGGGACTAGCGGGGCTTGGCAATGAGCAGTTCTTC,CASSLDLGGLAGLGNEQFF,TRBV11-2,TRBJ2-1,TRBD2,-
TGTGCCAGCAGCTTAGGGAGCCGATGGACAGGCTACACCTTC,CASSLGSRWTGYTF,TRBV11-3,TRBJ1-2,-,few
TGTGCCACCAGTGATCGGAACAGGGACTACGAGCAGTACTTC,CATSDRNRDYEQYF,TRBV24-1,TRBJ2-7,-,-
TGTGCCAGCAGTTACCGCTCTGGAAACACCATATATTTT,CASSYRSGNTIYF,TRBV6-5,TRBJ1-3,-,-
TGTGCCAGCAGGCTAGCTGAGGGCACCGGGGAGCTGTTTTTT,CASRLAEGTGELFF,TRBV2,TRBJ2-2,-,-
TGTGCCAGCGGACAACAGGGGGAGGAGACCCAGTACTTC,CASGQQGEETQYF,TRBV6-5,TRBJ2-5,TRBD1,-
TGTGCCAGCAGCTTGGCACAGGGAGGAAACACCATATATTTT,CASSLAQGGNTIYF,TRBV5-4,TRBJ1-3,-,-
TGTGCCAGCAGTTACAGGGACAGGGAGGCGTACACCTTC,CASSYRDREAYTF,TRBV6-5,TRBJ1-2,TRBD1,once
TGTGCCAGCAGTTCTAGCGGGGCCGATGAGCAGTTCTTC,CASSSSGADEQFF,TRBV12-3/TRBV12-4,TRBJ2-1,TRBD2,-
TGCGCCAGCAGCTCAATTCCGGTTCCTGAAGACAGTGAGCAGTTCTTC,CASSSIPVPEDSEQFF,TRBV5-1,TRBJ2-1,-,-
TGTGCCGCTAGCGGGGAGAAAATTTACACCGGGGAGCTGTTTTTT,CAASGEKIYTGELFF,TRBV7-9,TRBJ2-2,TRBD2,few
TGTGCCAGCAGCTTTGCGTCTAGCGGCCGCCAAGAGACCCAGTACTTC,CASSFASSGRQETQYF,TRBV7-8,TRBJ2-5,TRBD2,-
TGTGCCAGCAGCGTAGCTAGGACTAGCGGGGAGGGGTATACGCAGTATTTT,CASSVARTSGEGYTQYF,TRBV9,TRBJ2-3,TRBD2,-
TGTGCCACCAGCTCCCTAGGAAGGGGGAACTATGGCTACACCTTC,CATSSLGRGNYGYTF,TRBV15,TRBJ1-2,-,-
TGTGCCAGCAGTGGGCAAAACTATGGCTACACCTTC,CASSGQNYGYTF,TRBV5-6,TRBJ1-2,-,-
TGTGCCAGTAGTATGAGAAGAGGGCTTGGCTACACCTTC,CASSMRRGLGYTF,TRBV19,TRBJ1-2,-,-
TGTGCCAGCAGTGAACACAGGGTGAACACTGAAGCTTTCTTT,CASSEHRVNTEAFF,TRBV6-1,TRBJ1-1,-,-
TGTGCCAGTAGTAAAGCAGGGGGCGATGAGACCCAGTACTTC,CASSKAGGDETQYF,TRBV19,TRBJ2-5,TRBD1,-
TGTGCCAGCACCTTACAGGGAGGGGGTAGCAATCAGCCCCAGCATTTT,CASTLQGGGSNQPQHF,TRBV28,TRBJ1-5,-,-
TGTGCCAGCAGTGGGGCAGGGGTGTTCTACGAGCAGTACTTC,CASSGAGVFYEQYF,TRBV2,TRBJ2-7,-,-
TGCGCCAGCAGCACGGTTACAGGGGCGAACTATGGCTACACCTTC,CASSTVTGANYGYTF,TRBV4-1,TRBJ1-2,TRBD1,-
TGTGCCAGCAGCTTAGTAAGCCCGGGCACCGGGGAGCTGTTTTTT,CASSLVSPGTGELFF,TRBV7-9,TRBJ2-2,-,-
TGCGCCAGCAGCCAAACCCCGAACTCCTACTCCTACAATGAGCAGTTCTTC,CASSQTPNSYSYNEQFF,TRBV4-1,TRBJ2-1,-,-
TGTGCCAGCAGTGAAGAGACAGGGACTTGGAACACCATATATTTT,CASSEETGTWNTIYF,TRBV6-1,TRBJ1-3,TRBD1,-